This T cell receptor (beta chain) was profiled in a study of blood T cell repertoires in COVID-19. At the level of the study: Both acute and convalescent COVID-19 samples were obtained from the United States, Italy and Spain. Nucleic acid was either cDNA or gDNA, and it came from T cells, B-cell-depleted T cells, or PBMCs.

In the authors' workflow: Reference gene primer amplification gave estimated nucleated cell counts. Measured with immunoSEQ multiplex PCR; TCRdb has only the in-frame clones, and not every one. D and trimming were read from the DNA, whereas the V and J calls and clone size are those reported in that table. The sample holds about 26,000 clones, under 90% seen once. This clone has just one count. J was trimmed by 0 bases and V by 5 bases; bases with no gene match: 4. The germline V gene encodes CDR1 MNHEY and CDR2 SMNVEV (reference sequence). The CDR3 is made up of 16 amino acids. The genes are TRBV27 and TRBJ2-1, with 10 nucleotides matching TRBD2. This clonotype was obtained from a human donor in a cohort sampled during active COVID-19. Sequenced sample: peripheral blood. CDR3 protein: CASSTSGTSSYNEQFF. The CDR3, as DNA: TGTGCCAGCAGTACTAGCGGGACAAGCTCCTACAATGAGCAGTTCTTC.